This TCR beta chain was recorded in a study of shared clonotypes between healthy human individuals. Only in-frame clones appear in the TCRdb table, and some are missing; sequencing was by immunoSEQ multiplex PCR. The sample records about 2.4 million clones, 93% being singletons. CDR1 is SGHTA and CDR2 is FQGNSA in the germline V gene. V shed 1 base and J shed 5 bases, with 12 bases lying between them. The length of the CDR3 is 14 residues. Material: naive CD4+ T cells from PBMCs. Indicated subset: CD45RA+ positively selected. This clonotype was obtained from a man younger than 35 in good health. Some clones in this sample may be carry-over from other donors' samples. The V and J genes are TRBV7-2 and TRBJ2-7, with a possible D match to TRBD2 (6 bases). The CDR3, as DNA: TGTGCCAGCAGCTTAGTAGCGACTAGGGACGAGCAGTACTTC. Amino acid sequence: CASSLVATRDEQYF.